This T cell receptor beta chain originates from a study of vaccination and CD4 T cells after COVID-19. The CDR3 is 13 amino acids. The ends were cut back, 0 bases at V and 4 bases at J, with 7 bases in the middle. The germline V gene encodes CDR1 SGDLS and CDR2 YYNGEE. Points on this clonotype: Its specificity is not known.

Sequencing of DNA taken from cultured CD4+ T cells relied on the Oncomine TCR Beta short-read assay. MiXCR, run by TCRdb on the PCR reads, gives a single entry per CDR3 protein. The table lists 20,000 to 25,000 distinct CDR3 sequences, around half of them singletons. Treatment meaning: roughly 10-day PBMC culture with coronavirus spike peptide pools or control peptides (ViraFEST assay). Patients returned positive PCR results between March and December 2020, earlier than US Alpha, Beta and Delta variants. After being plated at some 2 million per well, PBMCs were cultured with approximately 9.9 IU/ml IL-2 and approximately 9.2 ug/ml peptide pools.

The gene calls are TRBV9 and TRBJ1-2; D perhaps matches TRBD1 (5 bases). The sequencing input was CD4+ T cells from blood, cultured in vitro. The receptor comes from a human donor who had recovered from COVID-19. The CDR3 spells CASSVVGGYGYTF. CDR3 nucleotide sequence: TGTGCCAGCAGCGTAGTCGGGGGCTATGGCTACACCTTC.